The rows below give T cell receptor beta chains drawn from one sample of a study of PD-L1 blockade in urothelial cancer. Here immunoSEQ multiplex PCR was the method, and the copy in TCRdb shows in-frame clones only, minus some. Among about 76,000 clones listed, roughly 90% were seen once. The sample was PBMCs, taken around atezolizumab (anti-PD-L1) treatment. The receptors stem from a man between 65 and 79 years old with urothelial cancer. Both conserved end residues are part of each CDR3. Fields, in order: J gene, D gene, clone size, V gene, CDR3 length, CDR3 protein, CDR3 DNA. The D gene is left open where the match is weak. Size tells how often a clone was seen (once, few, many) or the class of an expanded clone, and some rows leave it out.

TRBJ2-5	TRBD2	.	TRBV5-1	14	CASSLWGGSETQYF	TGCGCCAGCAGCTTGTGGGGGGGATCGGAGACCCAGTACTTC
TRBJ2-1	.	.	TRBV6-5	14	CASSYLEGSNEQFF	TGTGCCAGCAGTTACTTGGAGGGTAGCAATGAGCAGTTCTTC
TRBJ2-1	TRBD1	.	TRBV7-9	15	CASSLAGGVNDEQFF	TGTGCCAGCAGCTTGGCAGGGGGCGTCAATGATGAGCAGTTCTTC
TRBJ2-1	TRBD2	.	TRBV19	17	CASSIDHLAGDVNEQFF	TGTGCCAGTAGTATAGATCACCTAGCGGGAGATGTAAATGAGCAGTTCTTC
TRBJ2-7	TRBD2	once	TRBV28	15	CASSLGTSGIPEQYF	TGTGCCAGCAGTTTAGGGACTAGCGGGATCCCCGAGCAGTACTTC
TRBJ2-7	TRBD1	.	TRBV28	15	CASSSTGSFTYEQYF	TGTGCCAGCAGTTCGACAGGGAGCTTCACCTACGAGCAGTACTTC
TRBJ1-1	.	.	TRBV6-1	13	CASSEARGGEAFF	TGTGCCAGCAGTGAAGCTAGGGGAGGTGAAGCTTTCTTT
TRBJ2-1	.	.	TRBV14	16	CASSQVKAGTHNEQFF	TGTGCCAGCAGCCAAGTTAAGGCGGGGACCCACAATGAGCAGTTCTTC
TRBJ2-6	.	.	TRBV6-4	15	CASSDPRSGANVLTF	TGTGCCAGCAGTGACCCTCGCTCTGGGGCCAACGTCCTGACTTTC
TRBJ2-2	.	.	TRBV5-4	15	CASSLYRGTTGELFF	TGTGCCAGCAGCTTGTATAGGGGGACGACCGGGGAGCTGTTTTTT
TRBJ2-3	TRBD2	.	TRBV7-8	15	CASSSLAGGRYTQYF	TGTGCCAGCAGCTCCTTAGCGGGAGGTCGGTATACGCAGTATTTT
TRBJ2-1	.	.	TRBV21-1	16	CASSKDSRGPYNEQFF	TGTGCCAGCAGCAAAGATTCGAGGGGGCCCTACAATGAGCAGTTCTTC
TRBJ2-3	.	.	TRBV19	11	CASSTGDTQYF	TGTGCCAGTAGTACCGGAGATACGCAGTATTTT
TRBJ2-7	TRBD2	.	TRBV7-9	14	CASSSSGFSYEQYF	TGTGCCAGCAGCTCTAGCGGGTTCTCCTACGAGCAGTACTTC
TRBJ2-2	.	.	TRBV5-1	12	CASSDLGGELFF	TGCGCCAGCAGTGATCTAGGCGGGGAGCTGTTTTTT
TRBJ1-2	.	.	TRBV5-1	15	CASSYGQKTNYGYTF	TGCGCCAGCAGCTACGGACAGAAAACTAACTATGGCTACACCTTC
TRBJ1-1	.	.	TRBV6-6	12	CASSPGGAQAFF	TGTGCCAGCAGTCCTGGGGGGGCACAAGCTTTCTTT
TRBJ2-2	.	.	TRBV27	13	CASKAGNTGELFF	TGTGCCAGCAAAGCAGGGAACACCGGGGAGCTGTTTTTT
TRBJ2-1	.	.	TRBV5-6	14	CASSLSRQSNEQFF	TGTGCCAGCAGCTTGTCCCGACAGTCCAATGAGCAGTTCTTC